This T cell receptor (beta chain) derives from a study of shared clonotypes between healthy human individuals. V shed 0 bases, J shed 5 bases, and the junction held 9 bases outside the gene matches. The CDR3 extends over 17 amino acids. Germline CDR1 reads SGHTA; CDR2 reads FQGTGA. This table comes from immunoSEQ multiplex PCR, and its TCRdb copy is limited to in-frame clones, with some not included. The sample holds about 520,000 clones, more than 65% seen once. The sequencing input was PBMCs. The chain is built from TRBV7-3 and TRBJ2-2; TRBD1 matches at 7 bases. The clonotype comes from a woman between 35 and 50 years old in good health. Some clones in this sample may be carry-over from other donors' samples. CDR3 nucleotide sequence: TGTGCCAGCAGCTTAACACAGGGGTTCTTAGGTACCGGGGAGCTGTTTTTT. It yields the protein CASSLTQGFLGTGELFF.